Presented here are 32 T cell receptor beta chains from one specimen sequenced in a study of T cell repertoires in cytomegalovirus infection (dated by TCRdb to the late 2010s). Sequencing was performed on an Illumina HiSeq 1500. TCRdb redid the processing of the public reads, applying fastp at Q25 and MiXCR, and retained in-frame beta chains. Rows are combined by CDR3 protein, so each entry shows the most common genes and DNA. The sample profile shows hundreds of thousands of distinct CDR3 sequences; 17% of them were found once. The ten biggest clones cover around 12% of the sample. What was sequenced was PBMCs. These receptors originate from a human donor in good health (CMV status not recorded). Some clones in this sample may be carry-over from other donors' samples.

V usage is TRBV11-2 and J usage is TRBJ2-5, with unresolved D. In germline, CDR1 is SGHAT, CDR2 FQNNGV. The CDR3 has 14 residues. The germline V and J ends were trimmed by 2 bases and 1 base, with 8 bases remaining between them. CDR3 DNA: TGTGCCAGCAGCTTAACCTACTTCCAAGAGACCCAGTACTTC. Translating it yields CASSLTYFQETQYF.

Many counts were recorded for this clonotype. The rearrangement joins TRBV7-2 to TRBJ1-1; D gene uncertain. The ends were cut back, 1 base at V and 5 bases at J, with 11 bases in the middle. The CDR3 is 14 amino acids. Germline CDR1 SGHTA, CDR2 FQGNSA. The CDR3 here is CASSLVGSGTEAFF. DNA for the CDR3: TGTGCCAGCAGCTTAGTAGGTAGCGGGACTGAAGCTTTCTTT.

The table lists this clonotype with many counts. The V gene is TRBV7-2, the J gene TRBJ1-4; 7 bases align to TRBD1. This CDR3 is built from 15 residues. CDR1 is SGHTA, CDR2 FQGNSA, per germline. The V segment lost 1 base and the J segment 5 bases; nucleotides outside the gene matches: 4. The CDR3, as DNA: TGTGCCAGCAGCTTAGGAGGGGGCGCAAATGAAAAACTGTTTTTT. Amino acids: CASSLGGGANEKLFF.

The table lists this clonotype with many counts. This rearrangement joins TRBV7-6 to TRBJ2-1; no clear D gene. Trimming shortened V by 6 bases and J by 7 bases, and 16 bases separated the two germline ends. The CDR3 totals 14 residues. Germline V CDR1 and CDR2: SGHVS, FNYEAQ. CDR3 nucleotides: TGTGCCAGCAGTCCAAAACCAGACGGTAATGAGCAGTTCTTC. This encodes CASSPKPDGNEQFF.

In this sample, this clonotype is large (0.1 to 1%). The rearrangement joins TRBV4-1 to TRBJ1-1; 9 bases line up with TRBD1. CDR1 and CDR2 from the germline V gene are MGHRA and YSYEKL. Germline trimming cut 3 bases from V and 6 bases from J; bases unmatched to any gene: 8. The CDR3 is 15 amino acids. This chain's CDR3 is CASSQVGQGRSEAFF. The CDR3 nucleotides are TGCGCCAGCAGCCAGGTGGGACAGGGACGATCTGAAGCTTTCTTT.

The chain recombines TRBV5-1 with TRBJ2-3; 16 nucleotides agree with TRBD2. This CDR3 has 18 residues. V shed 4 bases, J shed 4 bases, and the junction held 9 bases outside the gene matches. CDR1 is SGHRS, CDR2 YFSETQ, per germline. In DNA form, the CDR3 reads TGCGCCAGCAGCGTGGGACTAGCGGGGGGGCCGGTTGCAGATACGCAGTATTTT. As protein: CASSVGLAGGPVADTQYF.

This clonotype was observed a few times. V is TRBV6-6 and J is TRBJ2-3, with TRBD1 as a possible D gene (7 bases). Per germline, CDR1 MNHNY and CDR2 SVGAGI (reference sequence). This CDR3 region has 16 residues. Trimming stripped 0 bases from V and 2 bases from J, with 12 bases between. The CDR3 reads CASSYSRGVVTDTQYF. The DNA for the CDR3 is TGTGCCAGCAGTTACTCCAGGGGGGTGGTCACAGATACGCAGTATTTT.

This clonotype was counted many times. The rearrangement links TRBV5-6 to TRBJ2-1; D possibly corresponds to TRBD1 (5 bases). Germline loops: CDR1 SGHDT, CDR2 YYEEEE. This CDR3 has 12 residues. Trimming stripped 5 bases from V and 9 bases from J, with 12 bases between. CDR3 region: CASSSGPGEQFF. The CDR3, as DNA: TGTGCCAGCAGTTCAGGGCCCGGTGAGCAGTTCTTC.

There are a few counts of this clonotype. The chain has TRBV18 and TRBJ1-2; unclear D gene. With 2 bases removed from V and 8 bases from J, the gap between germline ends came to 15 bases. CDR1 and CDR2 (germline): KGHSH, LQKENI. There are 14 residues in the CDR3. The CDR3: CASSPDPDPRGYTF. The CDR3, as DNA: TGTGCCAGCTCACCAGACCCGGACCCTAGGGGCTACACCTTC.

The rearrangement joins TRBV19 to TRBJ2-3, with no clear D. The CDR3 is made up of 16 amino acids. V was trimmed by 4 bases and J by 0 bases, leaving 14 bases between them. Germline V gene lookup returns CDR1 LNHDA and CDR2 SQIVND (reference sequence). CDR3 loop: CASSTDRGVSTDTQYF. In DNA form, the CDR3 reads TGTGCCAGTAGTACGGACCGAGGCGTAAGCACAGATACGCAGTATTTT.

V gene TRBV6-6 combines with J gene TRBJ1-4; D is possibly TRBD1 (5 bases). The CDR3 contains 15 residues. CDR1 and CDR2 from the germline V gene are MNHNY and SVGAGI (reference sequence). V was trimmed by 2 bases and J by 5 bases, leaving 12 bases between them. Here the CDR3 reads CASSYVGQGNEKLFF. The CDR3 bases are TGTGCCAGCAGTTACGTGGGCCAGGGCAATGAAAAACTGTTTTTT.

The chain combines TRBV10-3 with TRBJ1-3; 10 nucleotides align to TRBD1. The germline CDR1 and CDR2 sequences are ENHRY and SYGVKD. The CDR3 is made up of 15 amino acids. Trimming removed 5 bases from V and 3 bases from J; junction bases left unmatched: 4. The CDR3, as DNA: TGTGCCATCAGTTCCGGGACAGGGGATGGAAACACCATATATTTT. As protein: CAISSGTGDGNTIYF.

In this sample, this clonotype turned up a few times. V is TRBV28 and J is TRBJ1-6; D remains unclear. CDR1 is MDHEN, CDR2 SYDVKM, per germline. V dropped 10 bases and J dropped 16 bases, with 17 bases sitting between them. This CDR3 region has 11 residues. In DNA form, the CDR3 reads TGTGCCACGCTAAAAGGACCCCTGCTCCACTTT. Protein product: CATLKGPLLHF.

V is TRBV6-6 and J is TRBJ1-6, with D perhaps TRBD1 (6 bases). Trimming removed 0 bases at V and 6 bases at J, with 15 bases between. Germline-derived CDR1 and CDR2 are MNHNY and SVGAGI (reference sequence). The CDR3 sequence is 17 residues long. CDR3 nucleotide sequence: TGTGCCAGCAGTTACTCCCGTTTCGGACAGATTAATTCACCCCTCCACTTT. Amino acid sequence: CASSYSRFGQINSPLHF.

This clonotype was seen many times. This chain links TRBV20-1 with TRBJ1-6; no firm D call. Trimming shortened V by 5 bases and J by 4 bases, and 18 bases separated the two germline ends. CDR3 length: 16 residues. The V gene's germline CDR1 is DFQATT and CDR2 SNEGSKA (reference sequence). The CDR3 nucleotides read TGCAGTGCTTGGACGTCCGAAAGGCTTTATAATTCACCCCTCCACTTT. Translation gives CSAWTSERLYNSPLHF.

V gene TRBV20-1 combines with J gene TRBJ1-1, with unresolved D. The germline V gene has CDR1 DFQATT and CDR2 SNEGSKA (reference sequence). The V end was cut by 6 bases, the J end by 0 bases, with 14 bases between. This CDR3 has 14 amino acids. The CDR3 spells CSAPVAGLNTEAFF. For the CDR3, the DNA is TGCAGTGCCCCGGTGGCAGGCTTGAACACTGAAGCTTTCTTT.

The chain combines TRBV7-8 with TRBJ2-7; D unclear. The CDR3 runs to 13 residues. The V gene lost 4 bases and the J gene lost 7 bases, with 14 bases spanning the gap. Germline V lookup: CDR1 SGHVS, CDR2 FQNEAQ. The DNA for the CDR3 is TGTGCCAGCAGCTCAGATACTAAGAGTGAGCAGTACTTC. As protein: CASSSDTKSEQYF.

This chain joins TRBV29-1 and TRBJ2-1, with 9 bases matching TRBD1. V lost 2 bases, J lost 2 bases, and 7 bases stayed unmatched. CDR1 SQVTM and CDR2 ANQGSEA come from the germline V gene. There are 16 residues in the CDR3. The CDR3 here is CSVERGQGLTYNEQFF. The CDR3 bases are TGCAGCGTTGAAAGGGGACAGGGCCTTACCTACAATGAGCAGTTCTTC.

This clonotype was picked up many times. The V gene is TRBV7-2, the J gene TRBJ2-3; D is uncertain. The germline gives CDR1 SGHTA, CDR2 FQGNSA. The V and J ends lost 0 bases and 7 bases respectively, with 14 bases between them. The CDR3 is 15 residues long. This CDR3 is CASSLAGQATNTQYF. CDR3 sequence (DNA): TGTGCCAGCAGCTTAGCGGGCCAGGCCACGAATACGCAGTATTTT.

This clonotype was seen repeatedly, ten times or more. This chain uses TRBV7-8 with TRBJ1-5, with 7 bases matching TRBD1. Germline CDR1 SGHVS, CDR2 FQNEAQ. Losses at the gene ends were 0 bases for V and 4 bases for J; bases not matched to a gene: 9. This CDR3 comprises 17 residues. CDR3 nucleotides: TGTGCCAGCAGCTTAGCCCCATCACAGGGGAGAAATCAGCCCCAGCATTTT. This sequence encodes CASSLAPSQGRNQPQHF. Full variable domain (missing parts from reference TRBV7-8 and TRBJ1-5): GAGVSQSPRYKVAKRGQDVALRCDPISGHVSLFWYQQALGQGPEFLTYFQNEAQLDKSGLPSDRFFAERPEGSVSTLKIQRTQQEDSAVYLCASSLAPSQGRNQPQHFGDGTRLSIL.

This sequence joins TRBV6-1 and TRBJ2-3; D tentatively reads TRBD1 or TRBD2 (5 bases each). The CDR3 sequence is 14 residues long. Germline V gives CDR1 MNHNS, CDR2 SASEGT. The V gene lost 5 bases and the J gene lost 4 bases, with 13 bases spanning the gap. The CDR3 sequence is CASSPGSRADTQYF. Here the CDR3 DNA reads TGTGCCAGCAGTCCAGGGTCGAGGGCAGATACGCAGTATTTT.

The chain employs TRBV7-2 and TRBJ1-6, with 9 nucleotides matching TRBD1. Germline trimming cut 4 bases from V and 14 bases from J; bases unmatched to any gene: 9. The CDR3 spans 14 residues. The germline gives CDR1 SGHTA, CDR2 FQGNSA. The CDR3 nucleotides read TGTGCCAGCAGCTCGGGACAGGGCAGGTCGGCCCTCCACTTT. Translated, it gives CASSSGQGRSALHF.

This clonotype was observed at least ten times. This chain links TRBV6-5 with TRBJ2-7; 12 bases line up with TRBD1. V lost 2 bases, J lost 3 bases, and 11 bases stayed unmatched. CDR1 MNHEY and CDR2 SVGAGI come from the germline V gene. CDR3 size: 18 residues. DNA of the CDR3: TGTGCCAGCAGTTACACACCGCCCGGGACAGGGGGCGGCTACGAGCAGTACTTC. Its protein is CASSYTPPGTGGGYEQYF.

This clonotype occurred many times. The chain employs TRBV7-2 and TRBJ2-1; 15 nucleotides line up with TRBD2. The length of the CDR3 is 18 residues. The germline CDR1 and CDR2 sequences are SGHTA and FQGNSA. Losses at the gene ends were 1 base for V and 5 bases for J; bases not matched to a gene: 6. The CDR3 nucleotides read TGTGCCAGCAGCTTAGTTGGACTAGCGGGGGGGCAGGACAATGAGCAGTTCTTC. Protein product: CASSLVGLAGGQDNEQFF.

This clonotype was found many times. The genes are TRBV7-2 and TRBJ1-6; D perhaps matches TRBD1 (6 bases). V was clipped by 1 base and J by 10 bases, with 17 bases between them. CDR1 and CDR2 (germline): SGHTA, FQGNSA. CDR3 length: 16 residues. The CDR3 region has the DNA TGTGCCAGCAGCTTAGAGCCCAACAGGGCTGGATCACCCCTCCACTTT. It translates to CASSLEPNRAGSPLHF.

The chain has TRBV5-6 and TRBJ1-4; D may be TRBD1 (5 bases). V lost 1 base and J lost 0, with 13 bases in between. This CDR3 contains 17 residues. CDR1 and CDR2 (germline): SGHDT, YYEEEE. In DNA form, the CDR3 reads TGTGCCAGCAGCTTGAGGGGCGTCAAAACAACTAATGAAAAACTGTTTTTT. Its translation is CASSLRGVKTTNEKLFF.

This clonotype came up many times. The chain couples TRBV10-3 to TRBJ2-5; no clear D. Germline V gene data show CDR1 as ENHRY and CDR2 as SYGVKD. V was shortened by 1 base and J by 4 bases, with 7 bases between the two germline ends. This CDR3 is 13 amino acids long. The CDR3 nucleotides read TGTGCCATCAGTGAGTGGTCGAGAGAGACCCAGTACTTC. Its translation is CAISEWSRETQYF.

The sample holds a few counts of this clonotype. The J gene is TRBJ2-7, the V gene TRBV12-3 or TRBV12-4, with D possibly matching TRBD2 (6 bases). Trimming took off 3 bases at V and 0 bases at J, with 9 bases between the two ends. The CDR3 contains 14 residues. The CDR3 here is CASSFGGFSYEQYF. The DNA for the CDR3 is TGTGCCAGCAGTTTTGGAGGGTTCTCCTACGAGCAGTACTTC.

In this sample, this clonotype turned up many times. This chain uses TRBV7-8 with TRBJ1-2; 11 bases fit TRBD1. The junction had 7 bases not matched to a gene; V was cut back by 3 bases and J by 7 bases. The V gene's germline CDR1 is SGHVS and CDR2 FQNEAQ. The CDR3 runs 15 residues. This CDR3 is CASSLDRGRVRGYTF. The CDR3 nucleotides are TGTGCCAGCAGCTTGGACAGGGGGCGCGTCCGTGGCTACACCTTC.

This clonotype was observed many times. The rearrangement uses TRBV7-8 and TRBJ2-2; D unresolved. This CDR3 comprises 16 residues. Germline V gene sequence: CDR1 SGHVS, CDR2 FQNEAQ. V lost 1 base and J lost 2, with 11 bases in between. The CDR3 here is CASSLEVGPNTGELFF. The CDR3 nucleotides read TGTGCCAGCAGCTTAGAGGTCGGGCCTAACACCGGGGAGCTGTTTTTT.

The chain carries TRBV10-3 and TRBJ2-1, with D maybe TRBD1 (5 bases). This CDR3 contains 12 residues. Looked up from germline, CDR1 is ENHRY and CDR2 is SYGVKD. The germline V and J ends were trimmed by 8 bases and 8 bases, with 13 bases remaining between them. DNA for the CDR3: TGTGCCATCCGACAGCCAGGCGATGAGCAGTTCTTC. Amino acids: CAIRQPGDEQFF.

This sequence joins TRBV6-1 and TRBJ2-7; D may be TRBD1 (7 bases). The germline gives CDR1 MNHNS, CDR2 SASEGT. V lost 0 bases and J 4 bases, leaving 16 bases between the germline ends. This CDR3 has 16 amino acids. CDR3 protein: CASSEAPSGGLYEQYF. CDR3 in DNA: TGTGCCAGCAGTGAAGCGCCTTCAGGGGGGCTTTACGAGCAGTACTTC.